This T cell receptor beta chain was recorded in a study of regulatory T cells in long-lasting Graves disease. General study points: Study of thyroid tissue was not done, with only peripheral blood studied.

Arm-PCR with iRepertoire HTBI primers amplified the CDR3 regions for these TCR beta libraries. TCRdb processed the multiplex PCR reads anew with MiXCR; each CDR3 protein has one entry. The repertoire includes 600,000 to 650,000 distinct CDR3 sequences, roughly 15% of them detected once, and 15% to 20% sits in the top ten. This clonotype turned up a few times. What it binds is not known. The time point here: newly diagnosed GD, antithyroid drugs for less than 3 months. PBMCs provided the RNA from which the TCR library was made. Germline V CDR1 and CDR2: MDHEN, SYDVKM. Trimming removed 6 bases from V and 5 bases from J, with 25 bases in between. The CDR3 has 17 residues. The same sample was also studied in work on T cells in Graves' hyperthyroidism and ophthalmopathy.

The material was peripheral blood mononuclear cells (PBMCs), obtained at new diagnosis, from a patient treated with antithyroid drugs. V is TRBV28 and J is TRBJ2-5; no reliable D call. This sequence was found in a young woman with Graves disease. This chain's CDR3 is CASSLPGLGSRMETQYF. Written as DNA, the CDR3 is TGTGCCAGCAGCCTTCCCGGTCTCGGCAGTCGAATGGAGACCCAGTACTTC.